These 21 T cell receptor beta chains share one sample of origin, sequenced in a study of shared clonotypes between healthy human individuals. Profiled with immunoSEQ multiplex PCR; TCRdb holds only in-frame clones, not every one. The sample contains 1,400,000 or so clones, 98% of which appear only once. What was sequenced was naive CD4+ T cells sorted from blood. Described subset: CD45RA+ positively selected. The source is a man aged 25 to 40 in good health.

The chain carries TRBV9 and TRBJ2-1; possible D gene TRBD2, 5 bases. The V gene lost 0 bases and the J gene lost 1 base, with 8 bases spanning the gap. CDR3 size: 15 residues. The germline V gene has CDR1 SGDLS and CDR2 YYNGEE. The CDR3 nucleotides read TGTGCCAGCAGCGTAGGGGAGTATTCCTACAATGAGCAGTTCTTC. It encodes CASSVGEYSYNEQFF. Supplemented by reference TRBV9 and TRBJ2-1, the full variable domain reads DSGVTQTPKHLITATGQRVTLRCSPRSGDLSVYWYQQSLDQGLQFLIQYYNGEERAKGNILERFSAQQFPDLHSELNLSSLELGDSALYFCASSVGEYSYNEQFFGPGTRLTVL.

This chain uses TRBV28 with TRBJ1-2; 8 bases fit TRBD1. This CDR3 spans 12 amino acids. Trimming cost V 4 bases and J 8 bases; bases outside gene matches: 3. Germline lookup yields CDR1 MDHEN and CDR2 SYDVKM. CDR3 in DNA: TGTGCCAGCAGTTCGTACAGGGGGGGCTACACCTTC. Protein: CASSSYRGGYTF.

The rearrangement joins TRBV7-8 to TRBJ2-6; weak D call: TRBD2 (6 bases). The CDR3 length is 20 residues. Trimming cost V 7 bases and J 1 base, with 26 bases left between them. CDR1 is SGHVS, CDR2 FQNEAQ, per germline. The CDR3 region has the DNA TGTGCCAGCATCCGTGGAGGGGCCCTTGCCACAATTTCTGGGGCCAACGTCCTGACTTTC. Translation gives CASIRGGALATISGANVLTF.

The V and J genes are TRBV9 and TRBJ2-2, with a tentative D call TRBD2 (5 bases). V was clipped by 3 bases and J by 8 bases, with 20 bases between them. CDR3 length: 16 residues. In germline, CDR1 is SGDLS, CDR2 YYNGEE. The CDR3 nucleotides read TGTGCCAGCAGCGCGGGCGGGTCCCTGGGGTTTGGGGAGCTGTTTTTT. The encoded protein is CASSAGGSLGFGELFF.

This chain connects TRBV14 to TRBJ1-1; 7 nucleotides line up with TRBD1. The trim removed 4 bases at V and 1 base at J, leaving 6 bases unmatched. CDR1 and CDR2 (germline): SGHDN, FVKESK. The CDR3 runs 15 residues. CDR3 in amino acids: CASSRRTGRNTEAFF. DNA for the CDR3: TGTGCCAGCAGCCGAAGGACAGGACGGAACACTGAAGCTTTCTTT.

The V gene is TRBV5-1, the J gene TRBJ2-7; tentatively, D is TRBD1 or TRBD2 (5 bases each). The ends were cut back, 1 base at V and 0 bases at J, with 11 bases in the middle. CDR1 and CDR2 from the germline V gene are SGHRS and YFSETQ. The CDR3 spans 15 residues. CDR3 sequence: CASSLSGANSYEQYF. CDR3 nucleotide sequence: TGCGCCAGCAGCTTGTCCGGGGCCAACTCCTACGAGCAGTACTTC.

As for this clone: The same CDR3 is also encoded by other DNA sequences in this sample. The genes are TRBV19 and TRBJ2-1; no clear D. The CDR3 spans 11 residues. The V and J ends lost 1 base and 9 bases respectively, with 4 bases between them. Germline V lookup: CDR1 LNHDA, CDR2 SQIVND (reference sequence). Here the CDR3 reads CASSIVGEQFF. The CDR3 DNA is TGTGCCAGTAGTATAGTAGGTGAGCAGTTCTTC.

The rearrangement uses TRBV29-1 and TRBJ1-1, with 7 bases that match TRBD1. Germline assignment: CDR1 SQVTM and CDR2 ANQGSEA. V dropped 5 bases and J dropped 0; count of bases not matched to a gene: 3. The CDR3 is 13 amino acids. This CDR3 is CSVRQGMNTEAFF. The CDR3 DNA reads TGCAGCGTTCGACAGGGAATGAACACTGAAGCTTTCTTT.

CDR3 sequence reads: CASSLVSFRELGAEAFF. CDR3 DNA: TGTGCCAGCAGCTTAGTCTCTTTCAGGGAACTGGGCGCTGAAGCTTTCTTT. V and J are TRBV7-2 and TRBJ1-1; possible D gene TRBD1, 5 bases. The V gene lost 1 base and the J gene lost 6 bases, with 21 bases spanning the gap. There are 17 residues in the CDR3. Germline CDR1 SGHTA, CDR2 FQGNSA.

This chain joins TRBV7-8 and TRBJ2-7, with TRBD1 as a possible D gene (6 bases). The V end was cut by 1 base, the J end by 4 bases, with 11 bases between. The CDR3 has 14 residues. CDR1 is SGHVS, CDR2 FQNEAQ, per germline. CDR3 DNA: TGTGCCAGCAGCTTAGGGGACAAAAAATACGAGCAGTACTTC. It translates to CASSLGDKKYEQYF.

The chain has TRBV5-1 and TRBJ2-5; the D gene is possibly TRBD2 (5 bases). The V end was cut by 3 bases, the J end by 5 bases, with 14 bases between. This CDR3 is 14 amino acids long. Germline lookup yields CDR1 SGHRS and CDR2 YFSETQ. In DNA form, the CDR3 reads TGCGCCAGCAGCTCGGGATGGTTCTCGGAGACCCAGTACTTC. Its translation: CASSSGWFSETQYF.

The chain has TRBV5-1 and TRBJ2-7; D is perhaps TRBD1 or TRBD2 (5 bases each). The germline gives CDR1 SGHRS, CDR2 YFSETQ. V dropped 0 bases and J dropped 3 bases, with 13 bases sitting between them. The CDR3 is made up of 15 amino acids. The CDR3 loop is CASSLGNQGDYEQYF. The CDR3 DNA reads TGCGCCAGCAGCTTGGGAAATCAGGGAGACTACGAGCAGTACTTC.

The chain couples TRBV6-5 to TRBJ2-7, with D perhaps TRBD1 or TRBD2 (6 bases each). The CDR3 sequence is 15 residues long. CDR1 and CDR2 (germline): MNHEY, SVGAGI. The V and J ends lost 6 bases and 4 bases respectively, with 19 bases between them. The CDR3 reads CASSRLGGRVYEQYF. In DNA form, the CDR3 reads TGTGCCAGCAGCCGTCTTGGGGGGCGCGTATACGAGCAGTACTTC.

The rearrangement joins TRBV5-4 to TRBJ2-2, with D perhaps TRBD2 (5 bases). V was clipped by 1 base and J by 6 bases, with 7 bases between them. The CDR3 sequence is 13 residues long. Germline V CDR1 and CDR2: SGHNT, YYREEE (reference sequence). CDR3 sequence: CASSLYGAGELFF. For the CDR3, the DNA is TGTGCCAGCAGCTTGTACGGGGCCGGGGAGCTGTTTTTT.

Details on this clone: At the DNA level, this CDR3 is encoded by other sequences in the same sample as well. The genes are TRBV18 and TRBJ2-7, with D perhaps TRBD2 (6 bases). Germline values: CDR1 KGHSH, CDR2 LQKENI. This CDR3 is built from 13 residues. Trimming removed 0 bases from V and 4 bases from J, with 7 bases in between. DNA for the CDR3: TGTGCCAGCTCACCACCGGGGACTTACGAGCAGTACTTC. It codes for CASSPPGTYEQYF.

This rearrangement joins TRBV9 to TRBJ2-5; TRBD1 agrees at 7 bases. V shed 4 bases, J shed 5 bases, and the junction held 8 bases outside the gene matches. Germline V lookup: CDR1 SGDLS, CDR2 YYNGEE. There are 14 residues in the CDR3. CDR3 nucleotide sequence: TGTGCCAGCAGCCCGGGGACAGCACGGGAGACCCAGTACTTC. This codes for CASSPGTARETQYF.

The chain links TRBV5-6 to TRBJ1-4, with 11 bases matching TRBD1. The J segment lost 7 bases and the V segment lost 4 bases, leaving 3 bases of the junction unmatched. The length of the CDR3 is 14 residues. Germline V gene lookup returns CDR1 SGHDT and CDR2 YYEEEE. Here the CDR3 reads CASSVDRGPEKLFF. CDR3 in DNA: TGTGCCAGCAGCGTGGACAGGGGGCCTGAAAAACTGTTTTTT.

The rearrangement joins TRBV9 to TRBJ2-7, with a possible D match to TRBD2 (6 bases). V shed 6 bases and J shed 7 bases, with 17 bases lying between them. Germline-derived CDR1 and CDR2 are SGDLS and YYNGEE. CDR3 length: 13 residues. For the CDR3, the DNA is TGTGCCAGCACGCGGGATGCCCAAGGGGAGCAGTACTTC. Protein sequence: CASTRDAQGEQYF.

The chain carries TRBV15 and TRBJ1-4; D possibly corresponds to TRBD1 (6 bases). CDR1 is LNHNV, CDR2 YYDKDF, per germline (reference sequence). The V and J ends lost 0 bases and 11 bases respectively, with 19 bases between them. The CDR3 loop spans 16 amino acids. The CDR3 loop reads CATSRDIGQNGKKLFF. The CDR3 DNA is TGTGCCACCAGCAGAGATATCGGACAGAACGGGAAGAAACTGTTTTTT.

CDR3 residues: CASSRPVGTGSYEQYF. For the CDR3, the DNA is TGTGCCAGCAGCCGACCCGTAGGGACAGGCTCCTACGAGCAGTACTTC. The genes are TRBV7-8 and TRBJ2-7; the match to TRBD1 covers 8 bases. The J segment lost 0 bases and the V segment lost 5 bases, leaving 9 bases of the junction unmatched. CDR3 size: 16 residues. Per germline, CDR1 SGHVS and CDR2 FQNEAQ.

CDR3 loop: CASSLGGSGAETQYF. The CDR3 coding sequence is TGTGCCAGCAGTTTGGGCGGGAGCGGCGCTGAGACCCAGTACTTC. The V call is TRBV28, the J call TRBJ2-5; 7 nucleotides agree with TRBD2. The CDR3 has 15 residues. Germline loops: CDR1 MDHEN, CDR2 SYDVKM. Trimming cost V 3 bases and J 5 bases; bases outside gene matches: 9.